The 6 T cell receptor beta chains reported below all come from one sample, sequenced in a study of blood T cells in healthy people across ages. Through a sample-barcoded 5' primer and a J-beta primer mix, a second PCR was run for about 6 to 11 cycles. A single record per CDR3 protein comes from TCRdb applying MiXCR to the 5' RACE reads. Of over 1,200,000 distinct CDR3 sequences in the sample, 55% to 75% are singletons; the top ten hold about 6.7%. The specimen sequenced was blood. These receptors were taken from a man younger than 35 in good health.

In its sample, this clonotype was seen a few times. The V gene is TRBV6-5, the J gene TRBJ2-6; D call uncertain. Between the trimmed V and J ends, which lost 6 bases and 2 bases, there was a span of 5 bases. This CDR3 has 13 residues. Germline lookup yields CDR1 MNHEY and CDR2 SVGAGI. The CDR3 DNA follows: TGTGCCAGCAGGGCTACTGGGGCCAACGTCCTGACTTTC. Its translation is CASRATGANVLTF.

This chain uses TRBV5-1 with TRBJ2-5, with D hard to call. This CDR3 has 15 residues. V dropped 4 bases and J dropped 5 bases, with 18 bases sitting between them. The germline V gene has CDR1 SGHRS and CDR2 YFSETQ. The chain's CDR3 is CASSAAESGWETQYF. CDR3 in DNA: TGCGCCAGCAGCGCTGCGGAATCTGGGTGGGAGACCCAGTACTTC.

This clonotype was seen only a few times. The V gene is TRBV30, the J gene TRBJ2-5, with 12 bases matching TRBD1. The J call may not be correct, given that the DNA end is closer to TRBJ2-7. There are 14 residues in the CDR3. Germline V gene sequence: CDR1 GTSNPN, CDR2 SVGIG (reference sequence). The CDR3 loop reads CAWSQGTGGGEQYF. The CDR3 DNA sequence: TGTGCCTGGAGTCAGGGGACAGGGGGCGGCGAGCAGTACTTC.

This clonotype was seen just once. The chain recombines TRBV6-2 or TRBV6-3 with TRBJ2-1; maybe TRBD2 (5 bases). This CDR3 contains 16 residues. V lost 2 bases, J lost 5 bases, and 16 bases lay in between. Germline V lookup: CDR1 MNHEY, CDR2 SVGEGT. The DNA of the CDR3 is TGTGCCAGCAGTTACCCTACCCAGCGGCAGGACAATGAGCAGTTCTTC. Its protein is CASSYPTQRQDNEQFF.

The DNA for the CDR3 is TGTGCCAGCAGCGTGGGGGGGAGCTTCTATGGCTACACCTTC. It translates to CASSVGGSFYGYTF. The chain carries TRBV7-2 and TRBJ1-2, with D possibly matching TRBD1 (5 bases). The germline CDR1 and CDR2 sequences are SGHTA and FQGNSA. The V gene lost 5 bases and the J gene lost 4 bases, with 14 bases spanning the gap. CDR3 size: 14 residues.

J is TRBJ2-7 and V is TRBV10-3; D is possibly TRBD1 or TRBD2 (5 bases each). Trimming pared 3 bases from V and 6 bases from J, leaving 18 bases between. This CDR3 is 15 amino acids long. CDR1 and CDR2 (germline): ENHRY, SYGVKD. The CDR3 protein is CAISDHRQGRGEQYF. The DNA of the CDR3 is TGTGCCATCAGTGATCATCGGCAGGGCCGGGGCGAGCAGTACTTC.